The text below deals with one TCR beta chain. The specificity of this receptor is unknown. From the germline J gene comes the end of the CDR3, since the read stops 3 residues before it. This sample was taken from a study of T cells in women clearing cervical HPV infection (dated by TCRdb to the late 2010s). About the full investigation: The cases were 20 to 25 women with histologically confirmed HPV16-related CIN3 or worse, and 2 of those women had invasive cancers. The approximately 25 controls were women who cleared a single incident HPV16 infection within 12 months without developing precancer or cancer. Blood from cases was collected at the visit where the lesion was first found, while blood from controls was collected once the infection could no longer be detected. Among cases, blood sampling occurred a median of roughly 160 days after lesion detection, with an interquartile range of about 80 to 210 days. Because only a few women had HLA typing data, the possibility that HLA type acted as a confounder could not be ruled out. An exploratory proof-of-principle case-control study, nested within the Guanacaste HPV Natural History Study in Costa Rica, was conducted to compare TCR repertoires across cervical HPV16 outcomes. Cases were matched to controls by age within five years and by the year the sample was collected. Cases had a median age of roughly 30 years compared with roughly 41 for controls, and baseline characteristics showed no significant differences between the groups. In the parent cohort, around 10,000 women aged 18 or older were enrolled in Guanacaste, Costa Rica, during 1993 to 1994 and then followed for six to eight years. As quality controls, five blinded duplicates were added to each group, bringing the total to about 60 samples made up of about 50 participants and 10 or so replicates. General findings and caveats noted by the study authors: TRBV6-7 relative abundance was lower in cases than in controls (roughly 0.12% versus 0.17%; Bonferroni P = 0.0008). TCR repertoire richness was significantly higher in CIN3+ cases than in controls across sequencing depths, while evenness did not differ. By combining richness with V gene abundances, random forest classifiers separated cases from controls with an estimated AUC of roughly 0.8. The cross-sectional design could not show whether associations preceded infection or resulted from it; effector/memory subsets and HPV-specific T cells were not isolated. Because T-cell numbers per sample were unknown, differences in richness could reflect varying T-cell content rather than repertoire biology.

Cut back by 4 bases and 6 bases, the V and J ends lie 15 bases apart. The CDR1 and CDR2 encoded by the germline V gene are SGHTA and FQGNSA. From its cysteine to its phenylalanine, the CDR3 spans 14 amino acids. Only the CDR3 bases that were read are kept: 33 of them, in frame from base 1. TCR beta CDR3 regions were amplified by multiplex PCR from an average of approximately 1.3 ug genomic DNA per sample using the immunoSEQ assay. Primer bias was corrected in the assay by using a complete synthetic TCR repertoire to establish an amplification baseline. Amplicons were sequenced on the Illumina platform. As for the authors' bioinformatics: Sequence errors were corrected by clustering with frequency ratios and a modified nearest-neighbor algorithm, and the sequences were then analyzed in the immunoSEQ Analyzer using IMGT gene definitions. At each rarefaction depth, TCR richness and evenness were averaged across 20 rarefaction repeats, and samples with fewer sequences than that depth were excluded. Wilcoxon rank sum tests with FDR correction were used to compare relative abundances of V, D and J genes between the groups. In the blinded duplicates, the intraclass correlation was about 95% for TCR richness and averaged around 78% across fewer than 80 gene segments. TCRdb stores this immuneACCESS table with in-frame sequences only. Part of the clones is absent; in the studies checked, under half of the shortfall reflects unresolved V genes, and no reason is known for the rest. The V and J calls and clone size were taken over from that table, and D and trimming were inferred from the DNA. The sample's own table lists around 40,000 clones. The ten largest account for just under 6.5% of the sample.

Every participant had a single incident cervical HPV16 infection, and prevalent HPV16 infections were excluded. Cervical HPV DNA was detected by MY09/MY11 PCR and genotyped by dot-blot hybridization. Roughly 15 mL of heparinized blood were centrifuged, and the buffy coat was aliquoted, frozen at -30°C, then stored at -80°C. QIAGEN kits were used to extract genomic DNA from buffy coat specimens. The clonotype was recovered from a woman aged 18-69 years with a cervical HPV16 infection that either progressed to CIN3+ or cleared (not recorded which). The V gene is TRBV7-2 and the J gene is TRBJ1-1; possibly the D gene is TRBD1, per 5 matching bases. Input material: blood buffy coat. The sequenced part of the CDR3 DNA is TGTGCCAGCAGCTCCCGGGGTGGGACTTCTGAA. Its protein is CASSSRGGTSE. The full CDR3 reads CASSSRGGTSEAFF.